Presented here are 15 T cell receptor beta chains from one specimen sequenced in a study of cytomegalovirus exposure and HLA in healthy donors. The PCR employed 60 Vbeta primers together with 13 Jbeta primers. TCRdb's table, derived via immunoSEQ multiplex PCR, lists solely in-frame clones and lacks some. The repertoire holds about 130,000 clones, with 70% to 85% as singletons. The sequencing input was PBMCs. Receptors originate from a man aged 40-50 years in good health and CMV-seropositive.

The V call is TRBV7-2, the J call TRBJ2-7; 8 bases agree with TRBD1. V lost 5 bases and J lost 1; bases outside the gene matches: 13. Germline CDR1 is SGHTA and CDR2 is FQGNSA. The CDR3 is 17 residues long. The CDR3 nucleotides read TGTGCCAGCAGCCAACCTCGTCTCCGGGACAGGTCCTACGAGCAGTACTTC. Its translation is CASSQPRLRDRSYEQYF.

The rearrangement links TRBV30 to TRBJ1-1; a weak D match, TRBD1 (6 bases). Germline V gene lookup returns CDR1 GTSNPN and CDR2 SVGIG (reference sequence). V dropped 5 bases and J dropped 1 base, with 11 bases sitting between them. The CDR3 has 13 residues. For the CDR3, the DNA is TGTGCCTGGGTCCGGGACACGAACACTGAAGCTTTCTTT. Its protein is CAWVRDTNTEAFF.

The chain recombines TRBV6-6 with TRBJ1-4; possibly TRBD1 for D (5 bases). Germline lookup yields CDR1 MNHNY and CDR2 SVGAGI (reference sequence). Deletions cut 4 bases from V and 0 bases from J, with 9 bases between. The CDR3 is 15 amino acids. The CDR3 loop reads CASSSPGATNEKLFF. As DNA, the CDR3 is TGTGCCAGCAGTTCCCCGGGGGCAACTAATGAAAAACTGTTTTTT.

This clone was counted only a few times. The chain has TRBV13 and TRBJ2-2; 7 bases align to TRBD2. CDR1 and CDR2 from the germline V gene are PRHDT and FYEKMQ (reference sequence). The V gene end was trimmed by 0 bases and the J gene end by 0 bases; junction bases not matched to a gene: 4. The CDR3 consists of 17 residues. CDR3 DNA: TGTGCCAGCAGCTTAGGTGGCCTAGCGGCGAACACCGGGGAGCTGTTTTTT. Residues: CASSLGGLAANTGELFF. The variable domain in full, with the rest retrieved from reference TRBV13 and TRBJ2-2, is AAGVIQSPRHLIKEKRETATLKCYPIPRHDTVYWYQQGPGQDPQFLISFYEKMQSDKGSIPDRFSAQQFSDYHSELNMSSLELGDSALYFCASSLGGLAANTGELFFGEGSRLTVL.

The CDR3 bases are TGTGCCAGCAGCAAAGCGCGACAGGGGGCGATCTACGAGCAGTACTTC. This gives the protein CASSKARQGAIYEQYF. The V call is TRBV21-1, the J call TRBJ2-7; TRBD1, the table's D call, lacks a check against the DNA. TRBV21-1 is classified as a pseudogene. The CDR3 has 16 amino acids.

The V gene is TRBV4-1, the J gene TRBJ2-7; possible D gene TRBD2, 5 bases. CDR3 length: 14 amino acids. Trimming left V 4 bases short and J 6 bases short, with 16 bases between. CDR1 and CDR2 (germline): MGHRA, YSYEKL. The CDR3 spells CASSLIGGESEQYF. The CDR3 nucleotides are TGCGCCAGCAGCCTTATAGGTGGGGAGAGCGAGCAGTACTTC.

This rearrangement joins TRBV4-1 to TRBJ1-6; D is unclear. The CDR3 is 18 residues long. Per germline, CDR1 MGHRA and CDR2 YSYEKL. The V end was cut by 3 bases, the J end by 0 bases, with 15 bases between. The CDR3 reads CASSQSQVLSSYNSPLHF. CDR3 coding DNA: TGCGCCAGCAGCCAGTCTCAGGTCTTGAGCTCCTATAATTCACCCCTCCACTTT.

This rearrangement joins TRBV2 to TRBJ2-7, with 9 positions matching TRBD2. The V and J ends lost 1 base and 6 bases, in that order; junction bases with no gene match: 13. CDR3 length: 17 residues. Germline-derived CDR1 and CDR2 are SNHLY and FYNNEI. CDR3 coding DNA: TGTGCCAGCAGTGAAGTGAACCCGACTAGCGGTGGTTCCGAGCAGTACTTC. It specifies CASSEVNPTSGGSEQYF.

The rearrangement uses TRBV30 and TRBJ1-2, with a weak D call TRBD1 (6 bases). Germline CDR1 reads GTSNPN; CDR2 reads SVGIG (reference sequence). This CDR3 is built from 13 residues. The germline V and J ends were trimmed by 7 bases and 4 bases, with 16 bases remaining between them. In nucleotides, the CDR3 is TGTGCCTACTCATCACAGGGCGGCTATGGCTACACCTTC. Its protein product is CAYSSQGGYGYTF.

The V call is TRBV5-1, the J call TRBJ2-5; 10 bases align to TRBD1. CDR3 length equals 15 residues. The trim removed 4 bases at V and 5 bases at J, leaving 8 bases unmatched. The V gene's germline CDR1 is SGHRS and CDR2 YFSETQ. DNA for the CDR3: TGCGCCAGCAGCGTCTCCGGGACAGGGGAGGAGACCCAGTACTTC. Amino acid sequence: CASSVSGTGEETQYF.

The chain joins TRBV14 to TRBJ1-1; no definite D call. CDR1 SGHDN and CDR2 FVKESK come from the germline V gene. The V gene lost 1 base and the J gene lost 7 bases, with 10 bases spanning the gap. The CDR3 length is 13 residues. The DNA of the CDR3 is TGTGCCAGCAGCCAAGCTGGCGGAGGTGAAGCTTTCTTT. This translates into CASSQAGGGEAFF.

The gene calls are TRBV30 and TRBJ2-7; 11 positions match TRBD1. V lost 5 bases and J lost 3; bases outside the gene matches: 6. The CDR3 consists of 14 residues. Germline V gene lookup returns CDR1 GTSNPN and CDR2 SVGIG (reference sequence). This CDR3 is CAWDAGTGGYEQYF. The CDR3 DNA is TGTGCCTGGGACGCCGGGACAGGGGGCTACGAGCAGTACTTC.

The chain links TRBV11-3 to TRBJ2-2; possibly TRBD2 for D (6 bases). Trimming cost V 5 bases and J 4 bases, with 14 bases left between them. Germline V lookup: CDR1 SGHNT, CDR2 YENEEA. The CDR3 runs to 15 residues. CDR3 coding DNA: TGTGCCAGCAGCCACCGGGGAGGTTCCACCGGGGAGCTGTTTTTT. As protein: CASSHRGGSTGELFF.

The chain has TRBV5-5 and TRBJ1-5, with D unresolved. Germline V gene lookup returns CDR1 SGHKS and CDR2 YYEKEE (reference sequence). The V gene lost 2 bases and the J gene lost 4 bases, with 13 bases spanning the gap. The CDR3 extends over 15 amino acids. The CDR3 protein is CASSLVPESNQPQHF. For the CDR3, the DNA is TGTGCCAGCAGCTTAGTTCCCGAGTCTAATCAGCCCCAGCATTTT.

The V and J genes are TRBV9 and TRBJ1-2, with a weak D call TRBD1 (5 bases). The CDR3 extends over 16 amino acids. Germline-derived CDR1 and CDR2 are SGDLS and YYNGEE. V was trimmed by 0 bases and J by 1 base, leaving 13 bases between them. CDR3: CASSVATEPINYGYTF. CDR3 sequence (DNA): TGTGCCAGCAGCGTAGCGACAGAACCCATTAACTATGGCTACACCTTC.